A selection of T cell receptor beta chains follows, all from one sample in a study of blood T cell repertoires in COVID-19. This table comes from immunoSEQ multiplex PCR, and its TCRdb copy is limited to in-frame clones, with some not included. The table has more than 40,000 clones, 90% seen once. Sequencing used peripheral blood. The receptors derive from a man aged 70 or older with acute or convalescent COVID-19. Both conserved end residues are part of each CDR3. Fields, in order: V gene, CDR3 protein.

V: TRBV6-6
CDR3: CASSWDRGRRTQYF

V: TRBV18
CDR3: CASSLTKPGARDSPLHF

V: TRBV19
CDR3: CASSTSGGARTGELFF

V: TRBV4-2
CDR3: CASSQERATDTQYF

V: TRBV5-1
CDR3: CASRTVTQLGYTF

V: TRBV4-3
CDR3: CASSQEPTGGVTEAFF

V: TRBV5-1
CDR3: CASSVAGTGYEQYF

V: TRBV11-2
CDR3: CASSRLAGSSYNEQFF

V: TRBV27
CDR3: CASRSTGGGTEAFF

V: TRBV7-2
CDR3: CASSYGQGYNSPLHF

V: TRBV7-6
CDR3: CASSRTGQGNEKLFF

V: TRBV6-6
CDR3: CASRRGSTGKSSPLHF

V: TRBV12-5
CDR3: CASGQRQGLGYGYTF

V: TRBV30
CDR3: CAWSRHPYEQYF

V: TRBV5-5
CDR3: CASSTYDTGIQNTEAFF

V: TRBV28
CDR3: CASSLRTGSEKLFF

V: TRBV29-1
CDR3: CSVEDPTGHKNIQYF

V: TRBV25-1
CDR3: CASRGDSGYEQYF

V: TRBV7-2
CDR3: CASSSIGETGNEQFF

V: TRBV6-5
CDR3: CASSYSTGGFYEQYF

V: TRBV3-1/TRBV3-2
CDR3: CASSPRSVYNSPLHF

V: TRBV6-5
CDR3: CASIGQNTEAFF

V: TRBV7-9
CDR3: CASSLTGGHNEQFF